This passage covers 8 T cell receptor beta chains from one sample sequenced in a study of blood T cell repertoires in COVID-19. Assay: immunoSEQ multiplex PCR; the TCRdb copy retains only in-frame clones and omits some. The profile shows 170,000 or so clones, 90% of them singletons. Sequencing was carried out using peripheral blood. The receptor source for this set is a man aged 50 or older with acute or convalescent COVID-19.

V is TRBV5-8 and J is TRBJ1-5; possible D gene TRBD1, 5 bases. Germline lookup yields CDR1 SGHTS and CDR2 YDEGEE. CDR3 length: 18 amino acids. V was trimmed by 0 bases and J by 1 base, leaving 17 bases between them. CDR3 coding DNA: TGTGCCAGCAGCTTGGGCAGGGAAGAGTGGGAAAGCAATCAGCCCCAGCATTTT. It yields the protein CASSLGREEWESNQPQHF.

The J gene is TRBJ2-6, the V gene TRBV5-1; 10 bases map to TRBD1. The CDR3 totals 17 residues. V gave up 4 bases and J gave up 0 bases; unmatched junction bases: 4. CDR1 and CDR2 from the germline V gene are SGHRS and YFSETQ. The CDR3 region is CASSARTGGSGANVLTF. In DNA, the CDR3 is TGCGCCAGCAGCGCCCGGACAGGGGGCTCTGGGGCCAACGTCCTGACTTTC.

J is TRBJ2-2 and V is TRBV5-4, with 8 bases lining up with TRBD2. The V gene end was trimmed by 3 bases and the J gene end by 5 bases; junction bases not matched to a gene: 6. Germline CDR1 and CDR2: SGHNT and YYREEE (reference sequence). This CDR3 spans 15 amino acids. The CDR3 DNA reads TGTGCCAGCAGCTCGGGGGGGGCAGCAACCGGGGAGCTGTTTTTT. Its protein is CASSSGGAATGELFF. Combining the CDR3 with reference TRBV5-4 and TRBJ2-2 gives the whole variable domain ETGVTQSPTHLIKTRGQQVTLRCSSQSGHNTVSWYQQALGQGPQFIFQYYREEENGRGNFPPRFSGLQFPNYSSELNVNALELDDSALYLCASSSGGAATGELFFGEGSRLTVL.

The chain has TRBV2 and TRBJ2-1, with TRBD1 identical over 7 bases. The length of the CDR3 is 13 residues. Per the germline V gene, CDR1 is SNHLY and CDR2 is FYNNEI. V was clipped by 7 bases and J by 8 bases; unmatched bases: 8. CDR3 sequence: CASIRTGVDEQFF. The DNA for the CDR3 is TGTGCCAGCATACGTACAGGGGTTGATGAGCAGTTCTTC.

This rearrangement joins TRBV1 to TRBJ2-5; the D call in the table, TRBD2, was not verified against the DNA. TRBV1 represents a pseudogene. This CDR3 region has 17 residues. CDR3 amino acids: CTSSQDLAGASQETQYF. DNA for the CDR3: TGCACCAGCAGCCAAGATCTAGCGGGGGCAAGCCAAGAGACCCAGTACTTC.

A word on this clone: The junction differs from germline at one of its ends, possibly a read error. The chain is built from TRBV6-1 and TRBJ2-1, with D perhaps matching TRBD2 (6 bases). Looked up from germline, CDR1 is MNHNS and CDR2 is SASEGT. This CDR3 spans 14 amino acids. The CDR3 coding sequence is TGTGCCAGCAGTGAACAAACTAGCCACAAAGAGCAGTTCTTC. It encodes CASSEQTSHKEQFF.

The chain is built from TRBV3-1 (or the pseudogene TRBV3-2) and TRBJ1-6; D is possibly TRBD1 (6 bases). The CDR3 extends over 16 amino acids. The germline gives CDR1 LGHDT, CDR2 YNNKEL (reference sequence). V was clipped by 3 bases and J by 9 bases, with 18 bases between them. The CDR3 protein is CASSQNAGTISSPLHF. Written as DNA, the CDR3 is TGTGCCAGCAGCCAGAACGCCGGGACAATAAGTTCACCCCTCCACTTT.

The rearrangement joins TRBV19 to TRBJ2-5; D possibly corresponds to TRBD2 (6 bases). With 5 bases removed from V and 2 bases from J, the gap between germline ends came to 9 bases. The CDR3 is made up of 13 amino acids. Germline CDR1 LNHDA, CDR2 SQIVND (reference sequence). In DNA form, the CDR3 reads TGTGCCAGTAGTCCCGGGACTCAAGAGACCCAGTACTTC. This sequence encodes CASSPGTQETQYF.